The 31 T cell receptor beta chains reported below all come from one sample, sequenced in a study of cytomegalovirus exposure and HLA in healthy donors. Researchers ran the PCR with 60 Vbeta and 13 Jbeta primers. Measured with immunoSEQ multiplex PCR; TCRdb has only the in-frame clones, and not every one. The profile covers around 200,000 clones, with roughly 70% appearing a single time and about 3% taken by the ten largest. Sample: PBMCs. These receptors were collected from a man aged 40-49 years in good health and CMV-seropositive.

This clone was recorded a few times. The V gene is TRBV6-5, the J gene TRBJ1-5, with D possibly being TRBD1 (5 bases). This CDR3 comprises 15 residues. The germline CDR1 and CDR2 sequences are MNHEY and SVGAGI. Trimming removed 0 bases at V and 4 bases at J, with 10 bases between. The CDR3 protein is CASSYSTDGNQPQHF. The CDR3 DNA reads as TGTGCCAGCAGTTACTCGACAGACGGGAATCAGCCCCAGCATTTT.

The CDR3 region is CASSSQGGSTEAFF. CDR3 in DNA: TGTGCCAGCAGCTCTCAGGGGGGAAGCACTGAAGCTTTCTTT. This rearrangement joins TRBV7-3 to TRBJ1-1; 7 bases fit TRBD1. With 4 bases clipped from V and 4 bases from J, the junction kept 6 bases outside the gene matches. The V gene's germline CDR1 is SGHTA and CDR2 FQGTGA. The CDR3 extends over 14 amino acids.

V and J are TRBV6-1 and TRBJ1-6; D is undetermined. Trimming stripped 0 bases from V and 5 bases from J, with 5 bases between. This CDR3 region has 14 residues. Germline V gene sequence: CDR1 MNHNS, CDR2 SASEGT. The CDR3 DNA follows: TGTGCCAGCAGTGAAGCTCAGAATAATTCACCCCTCCACTTT. Its translation: CASSEAQNNSPLHF.

This sequence joins TRBV7-8 and TRBJ2-1; 9 bases are shared with TRBD2. The CDR3 is made up of 19 amino acids. The ends lost 4 bases at V and 6 bases at J; junction bases unmatched: 19. The V gene's germline CDR1 is SGHVS and CDR2 FQNEAQ. In nucleotides, the CDR3 is TGTGCCAGCAGCTCGATCCGCGGGGGGGCGGCCCAAGTTCGCAATGAGCAGTTCTTC. Amino acid sequence: CASSSIRGGAAQVRNEQFF.

The CDR3, as DNA: TGCGCCAGCAGCGCCGGAGCGGGGAGCACCGGGGAGCTGTTTTTT. It is translated as CASSAGAGSTGELFF. The V call is TRBV4-3, the J call TRBJ2-2; 7 nucleotides agree with TRBD2. V gave up 5 bases and J gave up 4 bases; unmatched junction bases: 7. The CDR3 has 15 residues. Germline V gene lookup returns CDR1 LGHNA and CDR2 YSLEER.

This clone turned up a few times. The rearrangement links TRBV18 to TRBJ1-1, with 7 bases fitting TRBD1. J was trimmed by 7 bases and V by 5 bases; bases with no gene match: 7. Per the germline V gene, CDR1 is KGHSH and CDR2 is LQKENI. The CDR3 runs 13 residues. The CDR3 sequence is CASSKGQEDEAFF. CDR3 bases: TGTGCCAGCTCAAAAGGACAGGAGGATGAAGCTTTCTTT.

This clone was seen more than once but under ten times. The chain joins TRBV4-3 to TRBJ2-7; 7 bases are shared with TRBD1. With 3 bases clipped from V and 2 bases from J, the junction kept 7 bases outside the gene matches. Germline-derived CDR1 and CDR2 are LGHNA and YSLEER. The CDR3 covers 15 residues. CDR3 nucleotides: TGCGCCAGCAGCCACTACAGGGGCCCACCCTACGAGCAGTACTTC. Its translation is CASSHYRGPPYEQYF.

The chain uses TRBV19 and TRBJ1-5, with TRBD1 as a possible D gene (5 bases). This CDR3 is built from 14 residues. CDR1 LNHDA and CDR2 SQIVND come from the germline V gene (reference sequence). The V and J ends lost 3 bases and 5 bases respectively, with 11 bases between them. The CDR3 DNA reads TGTGCCAGTAGTATCAGGAGGGGTGATCAGCCCCAGCATTTT. Translation gives CASSIRRGDQPQHF.

The CDR3 bases are TGTGCCAGCGCCAGGGGATGGGGTCAGCCCCAGCATTTT. It codes for CASARGWGQPQHF. This chain connects TRBV5-6 to TRBJ1-5; possibly TRBD1 for D (6 bases). The CDR3 spans 13 residues. V gave up 7 bases and J gave up 6 bases, with 14 bases separating them. Germline lookup yields CDR1 SGHDT and CDR2 YYEEEE.

The sample holds a few counts of this clone. The V and J genes are TRBV7-9 and TRBJ2-2, with D possibly matching TRBD2 (6 bases). This CDR3 spans 15 amino acids. The germline V and J ends were trimmed by 5 bases and 6 bases, with 16 bases remaining between them. Germline values: CDR1 SEHNR, CDR2 FQNEAQ (reference sequence). The CDR3, as DNA: TGTGCCAGCAGCCTCAGTGGAGGGCTGGCCGGGGAGCTGTTTTTT. Residues: CASSLSGGLAGELFF.

The chain combines TRBV7-9 with TRBJ2-3; a possible D gene is TRBD2 (6 bases). Trimming stripped 1 base from V and 8 bases from J, with 7 bases between. This CDR3 is built from 12 residues. The germline V gene has CDR1 SEHNR and CDR2 FQNEAQ (reference sequence). This chain's CDR3 is CASSLEAGTQYF. DNA for the CDR3: TGTGCCAGCAGCTTAGAAGCGGGTACGCAGTATTTT.

The count of this clone is one. This chain connects TRBV28 to TRBJ1-6; no firm D call. CDR3 length: 14 residues. CDR1 MDHEN and CDR2 SYDVKM come from the germline V gene. Deletions cut 5 bases from V and 10 bases from J, with 15 bases between. Here the CDR3 DNA reads TGTGCCAGCAGTCCGACGGGCAGCGGATCACCCCTCCACTTT. Translating it yields CASSPTGSGSPLHF.

This clone appeared a few times. V usage is TRBV28 and J usage is TRBJ1-3, with TRBD1 as a possible D gene (6 bases). V was shortened by 6 bases and J by 0 bases, with 27 bases between the two germline ends. The V gene's germline CDR1 is MDHEN and CDR2 SYDVKM. CDR3 length equals 20 residues. The CDR3 sequence is CASSHEGGRNFLSSGNTIYF. CDR3 in DNA: TGTGCCAGCAGCCATGAAGGGGGAAGGAATTTCTTGAGCTCTGGAAACACCATATATTTT.

The chain has TRBV10-1 and TRBJ2-3; weak D call: TRBD1 (6 bases). Between the trimmed V and J ends, which lost 0 bases and 4 bases, there was a span of 20 bases. Germline V gives CDR1 WNHNN, CDR2 SYGVQD (reference sequence). The CDR3 is 18 residues long. CDR3 in amino acids: CASSESPGATLKADTQYF. The CDR3 nucleotides read TGCGCCAGCAGTGAGTCTCCAGGGGCAACCTTGAAAGCAGATACGCAGTATTTT.

The chain employs TRBV7-8 and TRBJ1-6; the D gene is possibly TRBD1 (5 bases). V lost 1 base and J lost 9, with 13 bases in between. CDR1 and CDR2 from the germline V gene are SGHVS and FQNEAQ. The CDR3 spans 15 residues. The CDR3 is CASSLVQGPSSPLHF. The CDR3 DNA is TGTGCCAGCAGCTTAGTGCAGGGTCCAAGTTCACCCCTCCACTTT.

The chain uses TRBV5-5 and TRBJ1-1; 7 bases agree with TRBD1. There are 14 residues in the CDR3. Germline lookup yields CDR1 SGHKS and CDR2 YYEKEE (reference sequence). V lost 6 bases to trimming and J lost 2 bases; unmatched junction nucleotides: 7. Here the CDR3 reads CASMRTGGNTEAFF. DNA of the CDR3: TGTGCCAGCATGAGGACAGGCGGTAACACTGAAGCTTTCTTT.

The rearrangement joins TRBV27 to TRBJ1-6; D is perhaps TRBD1 (6 bases). Germline V gives CDR1 MNHEY, CDR2 SMNVEV (reference sequence). The CDR3 has 16 amino acids. Trimming shortened V by 0 bases and J by 3 bases, and 9 bases separated the two germline ends. CDR3 coding DNA: TGTGCCAGCAGTTTATCGAGCAGGGGCTATAATTCACCCCTCCACTTT. It encodes CASSLSSRGYNSPLHF.

The chain links TRBV29-1 to TRBJ2-2; possible D gene TRBD1, 5 bases. The CDR3 covers 14 residues. Germline lookup yields CDR1 SQVTM and CDR2 ANQGSEA. V lost 4 bases and J lost 1, with 10 bases in between. The CDR3 spells CSVATGQNTGELFF. The CDR3 nucleotides read TGCAGCGTTGCCACCGGACAGAACACCGGGGAGCTGTTTTTT.

The chain joins TRBV7-9 to TRBJ1-2; D remains unclear. Germline V gene lookup returns CDR1 SEHNR and CDR2 FQNEAQ (reference sequence). Trimming pared 1 base from V and 8 bases from J, leaving 14 bases between. The CDR3 runs to 14 residues. CDR3 in amino acids: CASSLGDGGSGYTF. The CDR3 coding sequence is TGTGCCAGCAGCTTAGGCGATGGCGGGAGCGGCTACACCTTC.

This chain uses TRBV5-1 with TRBJ2-2; 9 nucleotides agree with TRBD1. J lost 6 bases, V lost 0 bases, and 6 bases had no gene match. The CDR3 is 16 amino acids. The germline V gene has CDR1 SGHRS and CDR2 YFSETQ. CDR3 protein: CASSLAPGQGSGELFF. CDR3 DNA sequence: TGCGCCAGCAGCTTGGCACCGGGACAGGGCTCCGGGGAGCTGTTTTTT.

This clone was counted a few times. The junction differs from germline at one of its ends, possibly a read error. The J gene is TRBJ2-3, the V gene TRBV7-9; D is ambiguous. The CDR3 sequence is 12 residues long. The germline CDR1 and CDR2 sequences are SEHNR and FQNEAQ (reference sequence). The CDR3 DNA follows: TGTTCCAGCAGCTTTGGAGTAGATACGCAGTATTTT. Translating it yields CSSSFGVDTQYF. Complete variable domain (other parts from reference TRBV7-9 and TRBJ2-3): DTGVSQNPRHKITKRGQNVTFRCDPISEHNRLYWYRQTLGQGPEFLTYFQNEAQLEKSRLLSDRFSAERPKGSFSTLEIQRTEQGDSAMYLCSSSFGVDTQYFGPGTRLTVL.

The J gene is TRBJ1-1, the V gene TRBV10-3, with a tentative D call TRBD1 (6 bases). The CDR3 has 13 amino acids. V was cut by 6 bases and J by 1 base, with 9 bases left in between. The germline V gene encodes CDR1 ENHRY and CDR2 SYGVKD. DNA for the CDR3: TGTGCCATCAGGGACAGATCGAACACTGAAGCTTTCTTT. Protein sequence: CAIRDRSNTEAFF.

This clone has a handful of counts. The sample contains more than one DNA sequence encoding this CDR3. This rearrangement joins TRBV7-6 to TRBJ2-3; TRBD2 agrees at 9 bases. The germline V gene has CDR1 SGHVS and CDR2 FNYEAQ. Trimming at V came to 1 base and at J to 6 bases, leaving 2 bases not matched to a gene. The length of the CDR3 is 14 residues. Written as DNA, the CDR3 is TGTGCCAGCAGCTTAGGCGGGGGGGCGGATACGCAGTATTTT. Translating it yields CASSLGGGADTQYF.

The rearrangement uses TRBV7-9 and TRBJ2-1; 12 positions match TRBD2. With 5 bases clipped from V and 3 bases from J, the junction kept 2 bases outside the gene matches. CDR1 is SEHNR and CDR2 is FQNEAQ in the germline V gene (reference sequence). The CDR3 runs 15 residues. DNA of the CDR3: TGTGCCAGCAGCCCTAGCGGGGGGGTCTACAATGAGCAGTTCTTC. Its protein product is CASSPSGGVYNEQFF.

In nucleotides, the CDR3 is TGTGCCAGAAGTCGCTTTGGGATCAGGGGAACGAACACCGGGGAGCTGTTTTTT. It specifies CARSRFGIRGTNTGELFF. V usage is TRBV5-3 and J usage is TRBJ2-2, with D perhaps TRBD1 (6 bases). TRBV5-3 is an ORF, and what it does is uncertain. This CDR3 region has 18 residues. V was trimmed by 5 bases and J by 0 bases, leaving 20 bases between them.

V gene TRBV4-2 combines with J gene TRBJ2-1, with 11 bases lining up with TRBD1. After removal of 4 bases from V and 8 bases from J, the junction contained 7 bases not matched to a gene. This CDR3 spans 15 amino acids. CDR1 is LGHNA, CDR2 YNFKEQ, per germline. The CDR3 DNA is TGTGCCAGCAGCCCCGGGACAGGGGGTGAGGATGAGCAGTTCTTC. Translating it yields CASSPGTGGEDEQFF.

The chain employs TRBV7-8 and TRBJ1-5; the D is unclear. Germline CDR1 reads SGHVS; CDR2 reads FQNEAQ. This CDR3 has 13 residues. V lost 4 bases and J lost 4, with 8 bases in between. The DNA for the CDR3 is TGTGCCAGCAGCTACGAGGGTAATCAGCCCCAGCATTTT. This translates into CASSYEGNQPQHF.

This clone was observed a handful of times. V gene TRBV5-4 combines with J gene TRBJ1-3; unclear D gene. CDR1 is SGHNT, CDR2 YYREEE, per germline (reference sequence). CDR3 length: 13 residues. Trimming took 9 bases from V and 2 from J, leaving 12 bases between them. This CDR3 is CATGMEPGNTIYF. Written as DNA, the CDR3 is TGTGCCACCGGGATGGAGCCTGGAAACACCATATATTTT.

This clone appeared once. V usage is TRBV9 and J usage is TRBJ2-1; possibly TRBD2 for D (5 bases). The CDR3 is 17 residues long. The V end was cut by 0 bases, the J end by 0 bases, with 13 bases between. Germline assignment: CDR1 SGDLS and CDR2 YYNGEE. DNA for the CDR3: TGTGCCAGCAGCGTAGCCAAGACTAAAAGCTCCTACAATGAGCAGTTCTTC. Its protein is CASSVAKTKSSYNEQFF.

The V call is TRBV5-1, the J call TRBJ1-4; D unresolved. The CDR3 consists of 16 residues. The V end was cut by 4 bases, the J end by 1 base, with 14 bases between. Germline assignment: CDR1 SGHRS and CDR2 YFSETQ. CDR3 DNA: TGCGCCAGCAGCCCCCTTGGGCTGAGAACTAATGAAAAACTGTTTTTT. It specifies CASSPLGLRTNEKLFF.

V and J are TRBV6-1 and TRBJ1-1, with D perhaps matching TRBD1 (6 bases). Germline V gives CDR1 MNHNS, CDR2 SASEGT. The CDR3 sequence is 13 residues long. V lost 6 bases, J lost 6 bases, and 14 bases lay in between. The CDR3 region has the DNA TGTGCCAGCAGCCCAGCAGGGGTAGCTGAAGCTTTCTTT. As protein: CASSPAGVAEAFF.